The 32 T cell receptor beta chains below were found in one sample sequenced in a study of blood T cell repertoires in COVID-19. Clones were read by immunoSEQ multiplex PCR, and TCRdb kept only the in-frame ones, dropping some. The data contain some 390,000 clones, 70% to 90% of them singletons. The sequencing sample was made of peripheral blood. The receptors were sampled from a human donor in a cohort sampled during active COVID-19.

The chain is built from TRBV9 and TRBJ2-1, with no clear D. Germline loops: CDR1 SGDLS, CDR2 YYNGEE. The CDR3 loop spans 13 amino acids. Trimming took 0 bases from V and 9 from J, leaving 10 bases between them. The DNA of the CDR3 is TGTGCCAGCAGCGTAGGAGGAATCGGTGAGCAGTTCTTC. It encodes CASSVGGIGEQFF.

The rearrangement joins TRBV11-3 to TRBJ2-1; TRBD2 matches at 8 bases. Germline assignment: CDR1 SGHNT and CDR2 YENEEA. The CDR3 sequence is 16 residues long. After removal of 5 bases from V and 10 bases from J, the junction contained 16 bases not matched to a gene. The CDR3 region has the DNA TGTGCCAGCAGCGCCCCCGGGGGGGACGGATTCCGAGAGCAGTTCTTC. Residues: CASSAPGGDGFREQFF.

The V gene is TRBV9, the J gene TRBJ2-5, with 13 bases identical to TRBD2. The CDR3 sequence is 16 residues long. V trimming: 3 bases; J trimming: 2 bases; junction bases outside the gene matches: 4. In germline, CDR1 is SGDLS, CDR2 YYNGEE. The CDR3 nucleotides read TGTGCCAGCAGCGGACCGGGACTAGCGGGACAAGAGACCCAGTACTTC. This gives the protein CASSGPGLAGQETQYF. Looking up the rest from reference TRBV9 and TRBJ2-5 gives the full variable domain: DSGVTQTPKHLITATGQRVTLRCSPRSGDLSVYWYQQSLDQGLQFLIQYYNGEERAKGNILERFSAQQFPDLHSELNLSSLELGDSALYFCASSGPGLAGQETQYFGPGTRLLVL.

V is TRBV30 and J is TRBJ1-2; the match to TRBD1 covers 9 bases. The CDR3 runs to 13 residues. The V gene end was trimmed by 4 bases and the J gene end by 4 bases; junction bases not matched to a gene: 4. The germline V gene has CDR1 GTSNPN and CDR2 SVGIG (reference sequence). The DNA of the CDR3 is TGTGCCTGGACCGAGACAGGGGGCTATGGCTACACCTTC. Residues: CAWTETGGYGYTF.

The chain combines TRBV30 with TRBJ2-1; 9 bases align to TRBD1. With 0 bases clipped from V and 6 bases from J, the junction kept 9 bases outside the gene matches. Germline CDR1 is GTSNPN and CDR2 is SVGIG (reference sequence). This CDR3 spans 16 amino acids. The CDR3 nucleotides are TGTGCCTGGAGTGTACTTGGGGAGACAGGGGGCAATGAGCAGTTCTTC. Protein sequence: CAWSVLGETGGNEQFF.

V and J are TRBV19 and TRBJ1-2, with a tentative D call TRBD1 (6 bases). Germline V CDR1 and CDR2: LNHDA, SQIVND (reference sequence). There are 13 residues in the CDR3. V dropped 11 bases and J dropped 2 bases, with 15 bases sitting between them. The CDR3: CAASRQVNYGYTF. The CDR3 DNA sequence: TGTGCCGCCTCCCGACAGGTCAACTATGGCTACACCTTC.

The sample holds one count of this clone. The rearrangement joins TRBV6-5 to TRBJ1-3, with a possible D match to TRBD1 (5 bases). The CDR3 consists of 13 residues. Trimming took 10 bases from V and 3 from J, leaving 13 bases between them. The germline CDR1 and CDR2 sequences are MNHEY and SVGAGI. CDR3 region: CATHPGLGNTIYF. The CDR3 bases are TGTGCCACACACCCGGGACTTGGAAACACCATATATTTT.

The V call is TRBV13, the J call TRBJ1-6; TRBD1 is a possible D gene (5 bases). V dropped 6 bases and J dropped 9 bases, with 18 bases sitting between them. This CDR3 is 15 amino acids long. Germline CDR1 and CDR2: PRHDT and FYEKMQ (reference sequence). CDR3 region: CASRTQGLAFSPLHF. CDR3 DNA: TGTGCCAGCAGGACGCAGGGTCTCGCTTTTTCACCCCTCCACTTT.

As for this clone: An end of the junction differs from the germline gene, which may be a read error. The rearrangement uses TRBV5-1 and TRBJ1-2, with TRBD1 as a possible D gene (6 bases). CDR3 size: 15 residues. Germline values: CDR1 SGHRS, CDR2 YFSETQ. CDR3 residues: CARSAGGLGALGYTF. CDR3 bases: TGCGCCCGCAGCGCGGGGGGGCTGGGGGCGCTTGGCTACACCTTC.

The J gene is TRBJ2-5, the V gene TRBV5-1, with TRBD2 matching over 8 bases. Germline assignment: CDR1 SGHRS and CDR2 YFSETQ. The V segment lost 0 bases and the J segment 2 bases; nucleotides outside the gene matches: 3. The CDR3 is 15 residues long. The CDR3 nucleotides read TGCGCCAGCAGCTTGGGAGCGGGGGCACAAGAGACCCAGTACTTC. This codes for CASSLGAGAQETQYF.

This clone appeared a few times. V and J are TRBV2 and TRBJ2-7; D might be TRBD2 (6 bases). Trimming cost V 6 bases and J 5 bases, with 17 bases left between them. The length of the CDR3 is 14 residues. Per the germline V gene, CDR1 is SNHLY and CDR2 is FYNNEI. CDR3: CASSTTPGLDEQYF. CDR3 DNA sequence: TGTGCCAGCAGCACCACCCCGGGACTCGACGAGCAGTACTTC. The variable domain in full, completed from reference TRBV2 and TRBJ2-7, reads EPEVTQTPSHQVTQMGQEVILRCVPISNHLYFYWYRQILGQKVEFLVSFYNNEISEKSEIFDDQFSVERPDGSNFTLKIRSTKLEDSAMYFCASSTTPGLDEQYFGPGTRLTVT.

The V call is TRBV11-2, the J call TRBJ2-5, with 8 bases fitting TRBD2. Looked up from germline, CDR1 is SGHAT and CDR2 is FQNNGV. This CDR3 is 15 amino acids long. The V and J ends lost 3 bases and 4 bases, in that order; junction bases with no gene match: 7. The CDR3 sequence: CASSFDGRAIETQYF. In DNA form, the CDR3 reads TGTGCCAGCAGCTTTGACGGGAGGGCGATAGAGACCCAGTACTTC. Together with reference TRBV11-2 and TRBJ2-5, the CDR3 gives the full variable domain: EAGVAQSPRYKIIEKRQSVAFWCNPISGHATLYWYQQILGQGPKLLIQFQNNGVVDDSQLPKDRFSAERLKGVDSTLKIQPAKLEDSAVYLCASSFDGRAIETQYFGPGTRLLVL.

The table lists this clone with a count of one. The CDR3 here is CASSQPGSKNTEAFF. The DNA for the CDR3 is TGCGCCAGCAGCCAGCCCGGGAGCAAGAACACTGAAGCTTTCTTT. This chain connects TRBV4-1 to TRBJ1-1; D is unclear. Germline V CDR1 and CDR2: MGHRA, YSYEKL. The CDR3 loop spans 15 amino acids. Trimming left V 3 bases short and J 1 base short, with 12 bases between.

V usage is TRBV19 and J usage is TRBJ1-2; the match to TRBD1 covers 7 bases. The CDR3 runs 14 residues. CDR1 is LNHDA, CDR2 SQIVND, per germline (reference sequence). V lost 3 bases to trimming and J lost 6 bases; unmatched junction nucleotides: 7. The CDR3 DNA reads as TGTGCCAGTAGTATTGGCGACAGGGTAAATGGCTACACCTTC. It is translated as CASSIGDRVNGYTF.

The chain links TRBV29-1 to TRBJ2-3; the match to TRBD1 covers 9 bases. Germline V gene lookup returns CDR1 SQVTM and CDR2 ANQGSEA. This CDR3 contains 15 residues. Losses at the gene ends were 0 bases for V and 3 bases for J; bases not matched to a gene: 4. CDR3 sequence: CSVEDRDRVTDTQYF. The CDR3 coding sequence is TGCAGCGTTGAAGATCGGGACAGGGTTACAGATACGCAGTATTTT.

This clone was recorded a few times. This chain connects TRBV2 to TRBJ1-2; tentatively, D is TRBD1 (5 bases). The length of the CDR3 is 13 residues. Germline V gene lookup returns CDR1 SNHLY and CDR2 FYNNEI. V shed 4 bases and J shed 4 bases, with 10 bases lying between them. CDR3 nucleotide sequence: TGTGCCAGCAGTGCAGGGTTTGGCTATGGCTACACCTTC. The encoded protein is CASSAGFGYGYTF.

As for this clone: The junction differs from germline at one of its ends, possibly a read error. J is TRBJ1-2 and V is TRBV19; a weak D match, TRBD1 (6 bases). CDR1 LNHDA and CDR2 SQIVND come from the germline V gene (reference sequence). The CDR3 totals 13 residues. The CDR3 region has the DNA TGTGCCAGTAGTATGAGTAGCCAGGGGATCCCGTTCTTC. Translation gives CASSMSSQGIPFF.

The V and J genes are TRBV30 and TRBJ1-1, with a weak D call TRBD1 (6 bases). With 4 bases removed from V and 2 bases from J, the gap between germline ends came to 11 bases. The CDR3 sequence is 13 residues long. The germline V gene encodes CDR1 GTSNPN and CDR2 SVGIG (reference sequence). The CDR3 sequence: CAWKTGFNTEAFF. The CDR3 DNA follows: TGTGCCTGGAAAACAGGGTTCAACACTGAAGCTTTCTTT.

This CDR3 is CASSQEAEGNTEAFF. The CDR3 nucleotides are TGTGCCAGCAGCCAAGAGGCGGAGGGGAACACTGAAGCTTTCTTT. This chain uses TRBV3-1 (or the pseudogene TRBV3-2) with TRBJ1-1; D is uncertain. Germline V gene sequence: CDR1 LGHDT, CDR2 YNNKEL (reference sequence). This CDR3 has 15 amino acids. Trimming took off 0 bases at V and 1 base at J, with 9 bases between the two ends.

The chain carries TRBV30 and TRBJ2-3, with TRBD2 matching 9 bases. CDR1 and CDR2 (germline): GTSNPN, SVGIG (reference sequence). The CDR3 runs 14 residues. Unmatched junction bases numbered 3, after V lost 5 bases and J lost 0 bases. Written as DNA, the CDR3 is TGTGCCTGGGAGCGGGAGGTTAGCACAGATACGCAGTATTTT. Protein product: CAWEREVSTDTQYF.

On this clone itself: A much larger clone differs by one base, so this may be a read error. This chain connects TRBV6-2 or TRBV6-3 to TRBJ2-7; D unclear. V was cut by 3 bases and J by 3 bases, with 3 bases left in between. The CDR3 runs to 11 residues. Germline V gene data show CDR1 as MNHEY and CDR2 as SVGEGT. CDR3 sequence: CASSYNYEQYF. For the CDR3, the DNA is TGTGCCAGCAGTTATAACTACGAGCAGTACTTC.

This chain joins TRBV30 and TRBJ1-5, with 7 positions matching TRBD1. Looked up from germline, CDR1 is GTSNPN and CDR2 is SVGIG (reference sequence). The CDR3 is made up of 13 amino acids. The ends lost 5 bases at V and 5 bases at J; junction bases unmatched: 6. The CDR3 is CAWAQGKDQPQHF. The CDR3 DNA follows: TGTGCCTGGGCACAGGGGAAGGATCAGCCCCAGCATTTT.

This clone was seen more than once but under ten times. V is TRBV5-8 and J is TRBJ1-5; no clear D. Trimming stripped 1 base from V and 7 bases from J, with 18 bases between. CDR3 length: 16 residues. Germline CDR1 is SGHTS and CDR2 is YDEGEE. This chain's CDR3 is CASSLIFPGRMQPQHF. The CDR3 DNA sequence: TGTGCCAGCAGCTTGATCTTCCCGGGGAGGATGCAGCCCCAGCATTTT.

The chain employs TRBV7-2 and TRBJ1-1; the match to TRBD1 covers 8 bases. Losses at the gene ends were 8 bases for V and 4 bases for J; bases not matched to a gene: 9. The CDR3 has 14 amino acids. The germline CDR1 and CDR2 sequences are SGHTA and FQGNSA. The CDR3 loop is CASQSQGASTEAFF. The CDR3 region has the DNA TGTGCCAGCCAAAGCCAGGGGGCGAGCACTGAAGCTTTCTTT.

V usage is TRBV23-1 and J usage is TRBJ2-7; 7 nucleotides line up with TRBD2. TRBV23-1 is placed among ORFs of uncertain function. The CDR3 spans 16 residues. After removal of 0 bases from V and 1 base from J, the junction contained 6 bases not matched to a gene. The CDR3 sequence: CASSQSVQRGSYEQYF. For the CDR3, the DNA is TGCGCCAGCAGTCAATCTGTCCAGCGGGGATCCTACGAGCAGTACTTC.

The CDR3 DNA reads TGTGCCAGCAGCCTCCGACCCTTACTACCGGGGGGAGCTTTCTTT. Protein product: CASSLRPLLPGGAFF. V is TRBV14 and J is TRBJ1-1, with a tentative D call TRBD1 (5 bases). CDR1 and CDR2 (germline): SGHDN, FVKESK. Between the trimmed V and J ends, which lost 4 bases and 10 bases, there was a span of 22 bases. The CDR3 totals 15 residues.

J is TRBJ1-1 and V is TRBV6-5; tentative D call: TRBD1 (6 bases). Per germline, CDR1 MNHEY and CDR2 SVGAGI. The CDR3 covers 15 residues. Trimming took off 7 bases at V and 2 bases at J, with 17 bases between the two ends. The CDR3 reads CASNFMDRQNTEAFF. The DNA of the CDR3 is TGTGCCAGCAACTTCATGGACAGACAAAACACTGAAGCTTTCTTT.

DNA of the CDR3: TGCGCCAGCAGGATCGGGGTAGAGGAGACCCAGTACTTC. Residues: CASRIGVEETQYF. V usage is TRBV5-1 and J usage is TRBJ2-5, with D possibly matching TRBD2 (5 bases). In germline, CDR1 is SGHRS, CDR2 YFSETQ. V was clipped by 5 bases and J by 5 bases, with 13 bases between them. This CDR3 spans 13 amino acids.

In its sample, this clone was seen once. The genes are TRBV18 and TRBJ2-7; D perhaps matches TRBD2 (6 bases). Trimming took 0 bases from V and 3 from J, leaving 9 bases between them. The CDR3 has 14 residues. Germline lookup yields CDR1 KGHSH and CDR2 LQKENI. The CDR3: CASSPPSGGYEQYF. For the CDR3, the DNA is TGTGCCAGCTCACCACCTAGCGGAGGCTACGAGCAGTACTTC.

V gene TRBV30 combines with J gene TRBJ1-1, with a weak D call TRBD1 (5 bases). This CDR3 comprises 17 residues. Trimming cost V 0 bases and J 1 base, with 18 bases left between them. Germline V CDR1 and CDR2: GTSNPN, SVGIG (reference sequence). The CDR3 loop reads CAWSVLQAVGANTEAFF. The CDR3 coding sequence is TGTGCCTGGAGTGTACTACAGGCGGTCGGCGCGAACACTGAAGCTTTCTTT.

The V call is TRBV25-1, the J call TRBJ1-6, with D unclear. The ends were cut back, 6 bases at V and 7 bases at J, with 13 bases in the middle. Germline V CDR1 and CDR2: MGHDK, SYGVNS. This CDR3 region has 14 residues. The CDR3 region is CASRLTRENSPLHF. The CDR3 DNA sequence: TGTGCCAGCAGGCTCACTAGAGAGAATTCACCCCTCCACTTT.

V is TRBV4-1 and J is TRBJ2-1; 9 bases agree with TRBD2. V dropped 2 bases and J dropped 9; count of bases not matched to a gene: 11. Germline V lookup: CDR1 MGHRA, CDR2 YSYEKL. This CDR3 has 16 residues. The CDR3 reads CASSQLEIAGDGEQFF. The CDR3 DNA follows: TGCGCCAGCAGCCAACTGGAAATAGCGGGAGACGGTGAGCAGTTCTTC.